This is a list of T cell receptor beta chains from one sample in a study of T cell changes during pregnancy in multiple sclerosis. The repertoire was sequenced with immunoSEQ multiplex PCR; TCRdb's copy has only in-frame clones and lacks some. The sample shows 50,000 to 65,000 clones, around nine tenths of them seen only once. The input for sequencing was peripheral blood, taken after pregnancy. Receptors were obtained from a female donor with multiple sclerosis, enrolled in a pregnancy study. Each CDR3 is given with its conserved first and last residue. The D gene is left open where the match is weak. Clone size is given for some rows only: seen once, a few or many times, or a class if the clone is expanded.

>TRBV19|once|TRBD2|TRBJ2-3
CASSIVGGAGRADTQYF
TGTGCCAGTAGTATAGTGGGAGGGGCAGGGCGCGCAGATACGCAGTATTTT
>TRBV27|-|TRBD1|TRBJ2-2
CASSLDSGGSPKLFF
TGTGCCAGCAGTTTAGACTCAGGGGGATCACCAAAGCTGTTTTTT
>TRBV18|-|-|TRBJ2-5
CASSPQELVGETQYF
TGTGCCAGCTCACCACAGGAACTAGTGGGAGAGACCCAGTACTTC
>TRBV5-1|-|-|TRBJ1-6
CASSPGRENSPLHF
TGCGCCAGCAGCCCCGGACGGGAGAATTCACCCCTCCACTTT
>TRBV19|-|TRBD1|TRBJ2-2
CASRDRDRENGELFF
TGTGCCAGTAGGGACCGGGACAGGGAAAACGGGGAGCTGTTTTTT
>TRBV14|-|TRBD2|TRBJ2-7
CASSQVRAGEQYF
TGTGCCAGCAGCCAAGTAAGAGCGGGGGAGCAGTACTTC
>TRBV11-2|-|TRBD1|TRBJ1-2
CASSHAGTVYGYTF
TGTGCCAGCAGCCATGCCGGGACAGTGTATGGCTACACCTTC
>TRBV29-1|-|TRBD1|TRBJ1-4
CSGRTGRSTANEKLFF
TGCAGCGGTCGGACAGGGAGATCGACAGCTAATGAAAAACTGTTTTTT
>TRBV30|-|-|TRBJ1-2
CAWSVQADYGYTF
TGTGCCTGGAGTGTACAGGCAGACTATGGCTACACCTTC
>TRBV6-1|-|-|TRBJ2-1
CASSGQGFHEQFF
TGTGCCAGCAGTGGGCAGGGATTCCATGAGCAGTTCTTC
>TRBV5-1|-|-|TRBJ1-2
CASSLGGENYGYTF
TGCGCCAGCAGCTTAGGGGGGGAGAACTATGGCTACACCTTC
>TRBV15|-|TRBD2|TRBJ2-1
CATSTYSGGRFNEQFF
TGTGCCACCAGCACCTATAGCGGGGGAAGGTTCAATGAGCAGTTCTTC
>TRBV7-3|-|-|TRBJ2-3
CASSASDTQYF
TGTGCCAGCAGCGCTAGTGATACGCAGTATTTT
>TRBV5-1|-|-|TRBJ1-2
CASSLGAGANYGYTF
TGCGCCAGCAGCTTGGGCGCAGGGGCAAACTATGGCTACACCTTC
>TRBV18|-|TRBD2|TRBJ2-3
CASSPLAGGPSDTQYF
TGTGCCAGCTCACCTTTAGCGGGGGGGCCCTCAGATACGCAGTATTTT
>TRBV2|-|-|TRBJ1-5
CASSEPANQPQHF
TGTGCCAGCAGTGAACCAGCGAATCAGCCCCAGCATTTT
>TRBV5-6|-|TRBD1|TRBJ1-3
CASSLYRGRSGNTIYF
TGTGCCAGCAGCTTGTACAGGGGGCGTTCTGGAAACACCATATATTTT
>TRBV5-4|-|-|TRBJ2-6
CASSLKGDSSGANVLTF
TGTGCCAGCAGCTTGAAGGGGGATAGCTCTGGGGCCAACGTCCTGACTTTC
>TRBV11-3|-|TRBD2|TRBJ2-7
CASSRRSGESYEQYF
TGTGCCAGCAGCCGAAGAAGCGGGGAGTCCTACGAGCAGTACTTC
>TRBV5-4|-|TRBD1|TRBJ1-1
CASSSRGHGWTEAFF
TGTGCCAGCAGCTCCAGGGGGCATGGGTGGACTGAAGCTTTCTTT